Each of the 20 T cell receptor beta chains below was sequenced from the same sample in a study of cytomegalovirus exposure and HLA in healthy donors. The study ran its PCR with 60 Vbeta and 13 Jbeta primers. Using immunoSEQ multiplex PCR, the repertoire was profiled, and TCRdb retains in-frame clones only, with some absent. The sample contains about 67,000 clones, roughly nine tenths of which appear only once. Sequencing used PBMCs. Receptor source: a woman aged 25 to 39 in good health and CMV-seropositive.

The CDR3 DNA follows: TGTGCCAGTAGTGTTTCCAGGGTTCAAAACATTCAGTACTTC. This codes for CASSVSRVQNIQYF. The chain is built from TRBV19 and TRBJ2-4, with D possibly matching TRBD1 (5 bases). V was shortened by 5 bases and J by 5 bases, with 13 bases between the two germline ends. This CDR3 is 14 amino acids long. The germline gives CDR1 LNHDA, CDR2 SQIVND (reference sequence).

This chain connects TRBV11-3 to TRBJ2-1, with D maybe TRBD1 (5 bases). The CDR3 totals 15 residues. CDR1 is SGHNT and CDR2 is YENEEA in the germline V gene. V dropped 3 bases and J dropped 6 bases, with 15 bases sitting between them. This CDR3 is CASSLAWGRSNEQFF. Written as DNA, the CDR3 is TGTGCCAGCAGCTTGGCTTGGGGCAGGTCCAATGAGCAGTTCTTC.

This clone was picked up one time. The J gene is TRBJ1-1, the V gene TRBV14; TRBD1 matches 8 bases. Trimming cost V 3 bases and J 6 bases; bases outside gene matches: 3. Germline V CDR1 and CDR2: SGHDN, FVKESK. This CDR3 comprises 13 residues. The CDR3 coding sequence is TGTGCCAGCAGCCAGGGGACAGGCCCTGAAGCTTTCTTT. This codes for CASSQGTGPEAFF.

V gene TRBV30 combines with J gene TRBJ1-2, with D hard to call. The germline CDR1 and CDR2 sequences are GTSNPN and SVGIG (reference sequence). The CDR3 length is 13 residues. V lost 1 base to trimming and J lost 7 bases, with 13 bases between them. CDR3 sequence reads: CAWSATGKAGYTF. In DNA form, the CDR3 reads TGTGCCTGGAGTGCTACCGGGAAAGCTGGCTACACCTTC. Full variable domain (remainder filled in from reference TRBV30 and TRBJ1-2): SQTIHQWPATLVQPVGSPLSLECTVEGTSNPNLYWYRQAAGRGLQLLFYSVGIGQISSEVPQNLSASRPQDRQFILSSKKLLLSDSGFYLCAWSATGKAGYTFGSGTRLTVV.

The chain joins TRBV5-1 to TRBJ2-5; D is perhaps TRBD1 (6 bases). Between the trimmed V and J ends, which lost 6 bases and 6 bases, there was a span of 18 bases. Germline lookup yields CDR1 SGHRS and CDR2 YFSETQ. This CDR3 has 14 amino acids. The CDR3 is CASTTTGSEKTQYF. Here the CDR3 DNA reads TGCGCCAGCACAACCACAGGGTCCGAGAAGACCCAGTACTTC.

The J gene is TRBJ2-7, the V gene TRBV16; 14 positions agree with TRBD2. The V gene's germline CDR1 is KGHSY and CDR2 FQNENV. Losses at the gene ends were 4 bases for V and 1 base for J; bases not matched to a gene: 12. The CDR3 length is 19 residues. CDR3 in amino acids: CASSRRLAGGPNWSYEQYF. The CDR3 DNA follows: TGTGCCAGCAGCCGTAGACTAGCGGGAGGGCCTAATTGGTCCTACGAGCAGTACTTC.

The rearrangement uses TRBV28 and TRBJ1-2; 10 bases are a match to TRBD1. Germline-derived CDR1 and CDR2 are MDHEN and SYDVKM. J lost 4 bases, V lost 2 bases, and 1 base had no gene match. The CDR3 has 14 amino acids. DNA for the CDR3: TGTGCCAGCAGTTTAGGGACAGGGGCCTATGGCTACACCTTC. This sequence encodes CASSLGTGAYGYTF.

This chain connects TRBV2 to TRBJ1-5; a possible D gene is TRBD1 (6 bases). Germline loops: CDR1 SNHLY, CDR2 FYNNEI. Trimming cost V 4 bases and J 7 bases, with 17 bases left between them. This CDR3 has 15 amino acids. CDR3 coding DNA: TGTGCCAGCAGTGGGGGCTCAGGGGTGGGCCAGCCCCAGCATTTT. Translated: CASSGGSGVGQPQHF.

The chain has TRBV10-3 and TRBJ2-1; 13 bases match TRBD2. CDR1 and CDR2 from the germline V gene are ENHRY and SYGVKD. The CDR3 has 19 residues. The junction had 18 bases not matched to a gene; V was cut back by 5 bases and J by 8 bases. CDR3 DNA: TGTGCCATCAGTACCACTAGCGGGAGGGCCTCTTTAAGGTACGATGAGCAGTTCTTC. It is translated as CAISTTSGRASLRYDEQFF.

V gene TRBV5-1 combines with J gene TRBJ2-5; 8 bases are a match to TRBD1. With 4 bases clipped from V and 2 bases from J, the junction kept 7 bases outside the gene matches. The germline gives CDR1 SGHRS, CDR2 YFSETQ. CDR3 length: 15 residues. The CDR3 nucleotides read TGCGCCAGCAGCCCCCAGGGGGCGAGGCAAGAGACCCAGTACTTC. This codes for CASSPQGARQETQYF.

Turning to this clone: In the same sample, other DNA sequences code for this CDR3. The chain's CDR3 is CASSEAPLQETQYF. As DNA, the CDR3 is TGTGCCAGCAGTGAAGCTCCTCTCCAAGAGACCCAGTACTTC. The rearrangement joins TRBV6-1 to TRBJ2-5; D gene unclear. CDR1 is MNHNS and CDR2 is SASEGT in the germline V gene. The CDR3 is 14 amino acids. V dropped 0 bases and J dropped 1 base, with 6 bases sitting between them.

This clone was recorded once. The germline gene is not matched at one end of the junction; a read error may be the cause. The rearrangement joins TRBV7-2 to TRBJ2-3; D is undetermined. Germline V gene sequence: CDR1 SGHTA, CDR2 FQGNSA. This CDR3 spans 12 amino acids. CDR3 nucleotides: TGTGCCGGCAGCTTAGTGCGGTATACGCAGTATTTT. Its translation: CAGSLVRYTQYF.

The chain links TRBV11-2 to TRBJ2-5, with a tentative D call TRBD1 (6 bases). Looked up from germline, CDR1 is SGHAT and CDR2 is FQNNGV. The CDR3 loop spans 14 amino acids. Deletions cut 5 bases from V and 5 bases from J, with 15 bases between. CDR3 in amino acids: CASSRIQGSETQYF. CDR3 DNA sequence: TGTGCCAGCAGCCGGATACAGGGTTCGGAGACCCAGTACTTC.

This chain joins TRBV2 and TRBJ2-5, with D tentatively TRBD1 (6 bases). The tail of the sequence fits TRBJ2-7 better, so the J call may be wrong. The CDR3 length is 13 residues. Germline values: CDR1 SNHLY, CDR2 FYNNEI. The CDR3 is CASSEGRGHEQYF. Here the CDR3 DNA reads TGTGCCAGCAGTGAAGGCAGGGGCCACGAGCAGTACTTC.

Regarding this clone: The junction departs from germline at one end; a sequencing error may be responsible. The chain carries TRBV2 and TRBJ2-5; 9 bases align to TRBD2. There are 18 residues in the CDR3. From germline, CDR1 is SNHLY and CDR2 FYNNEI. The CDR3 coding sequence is TGTGCCAGCAGGGAAGTCGGCGGGAGGGCGCATTCGAGAGAGACCCAGTACTTC. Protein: CASREVGGRAHSRETQYF.

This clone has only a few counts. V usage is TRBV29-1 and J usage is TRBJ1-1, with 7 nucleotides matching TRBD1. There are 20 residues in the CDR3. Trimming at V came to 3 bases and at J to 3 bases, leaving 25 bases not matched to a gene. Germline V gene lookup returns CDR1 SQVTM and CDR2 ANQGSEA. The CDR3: CSVEQTGSTLPGLGDTEAFF. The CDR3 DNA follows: TGCAGCGTTGAGCAGACAGGGAGTACACTTCCTGGGCTAGGCGACACTGAAGCTTTCTTT.

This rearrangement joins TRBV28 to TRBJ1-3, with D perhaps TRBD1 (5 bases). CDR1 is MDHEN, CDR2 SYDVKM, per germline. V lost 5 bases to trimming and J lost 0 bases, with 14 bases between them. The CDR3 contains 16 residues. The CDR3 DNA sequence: TGTGCCAGCAGTGTGTGGGGCCTGAGCTCTGGAAACACCATATATTTT. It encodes CASSVWGLSSGNTIYF.

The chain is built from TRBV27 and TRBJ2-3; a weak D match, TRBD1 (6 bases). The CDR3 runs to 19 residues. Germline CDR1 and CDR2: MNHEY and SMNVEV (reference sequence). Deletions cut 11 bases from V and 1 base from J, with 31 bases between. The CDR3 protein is CAYRNRVLALGRRTDTQYF. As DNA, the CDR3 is TGTGCCTACCGTAACAGGGTACTGGCTCTCGGAAGACGCACAGATACGCAGTATTTT.

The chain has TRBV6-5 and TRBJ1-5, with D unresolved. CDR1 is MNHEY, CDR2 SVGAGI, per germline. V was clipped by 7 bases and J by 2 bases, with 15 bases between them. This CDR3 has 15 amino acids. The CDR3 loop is CASKVLGMGNQPQHF. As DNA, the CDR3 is TGTGCCAGCAAGGTTCTGGGCATGGGCAATCAGCCCCAGCATTTT.

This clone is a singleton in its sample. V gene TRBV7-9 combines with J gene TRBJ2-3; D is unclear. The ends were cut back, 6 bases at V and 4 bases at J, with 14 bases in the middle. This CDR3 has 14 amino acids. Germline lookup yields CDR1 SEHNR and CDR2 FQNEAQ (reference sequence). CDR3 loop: CASRSGIPSDTQYF. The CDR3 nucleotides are TGTGCCAGCAGATCAGGCATCCCGTCAGATACGCAGTATTTT.